The clone carrying this T cell receptor (beta chain) was recorded at least ten times. The antigen remains undetermined. V lost 1 base, J lost 1 base, and 7 bases lay in between. Per the germline V gene, CDR1 is KGHSH and CDR2 is LQKENI. The CDR3 has 14 residues. These data originate in a study of CD8+CD57+ T cells in acquired aplastic anemia. The wider study: Yields of DNA that came from sorted CD4+ and CD8+ cells averaged roughly 3.2 ug.

Patients chosen for sequencing had CD8+CD57+ cells that had expanded, as shown by flow cytometry. The cohort consisted entirely of patients having severe acquired aplastic anemia. Patients were therapy-naive when their blood was sampled. Study conclusions and caveats: Patients and controls shared about 30 CD8+ CDR3 sequences.

Genomic DNA was employed as the template in profiling TCR beta VDJ and CDR3. TCRdb re-called the reads through MiXCR, storing one row per CDR3 protein. The sample contains 100,000 to 150,000 distinct CDR3 sequences, almost 40% of which appear only once. The V gene is TRBV18, the J gene TRBJ2-5; D call uncertain. The source of this sequence is a human donor with aplastic anemia. Material: sorted CD4+, CD8+, or CD8+CD57+ T cells (not recorded which) from PBMCs. This CDR3 is CASSPRQAQETQYF. DNA for the CDR3: TGTGCCAGCTCACCACGGCAGGCCCAAGAGACCCAGTACTTC.